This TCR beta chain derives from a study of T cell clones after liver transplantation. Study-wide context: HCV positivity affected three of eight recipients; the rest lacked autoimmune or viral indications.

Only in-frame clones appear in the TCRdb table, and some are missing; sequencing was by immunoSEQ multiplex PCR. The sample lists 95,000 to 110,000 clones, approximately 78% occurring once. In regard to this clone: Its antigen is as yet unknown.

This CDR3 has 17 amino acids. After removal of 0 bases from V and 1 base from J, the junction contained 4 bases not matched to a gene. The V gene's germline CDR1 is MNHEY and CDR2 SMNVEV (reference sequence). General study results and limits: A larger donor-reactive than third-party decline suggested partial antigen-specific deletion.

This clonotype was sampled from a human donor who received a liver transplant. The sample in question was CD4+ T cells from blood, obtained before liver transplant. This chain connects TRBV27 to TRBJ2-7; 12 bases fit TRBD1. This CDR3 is CASSLSMGQGASYEQYF. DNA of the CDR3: TGTGCCAGCAGTTTATCGATGGGACAGGGGGCTTCCTACGAGCAGTACTTC.